These 2 T cell receptor beta chains were sequenced from one sample in a study of regulatory T cells in long-lasting Graves disease. Through Arm-PCR of CDR3 regions and iRepertoire HTBI primers, TCR beta libraries were built. TCRdb itself ran the multiplex PCR reads through MiXCR, one entry per CDR3 protein. The table has some 490,000 distinct CDR3 sequences, approximately 12% seen once. Regarding time point: newly diagnosed GD, antithyroid drugs for less than 3 months. PBMCs were the source of the RNA used for TCR sequencing. These sequences were also reported in another study, on T cells in Graves' hyperthyroidism and ophthalmopathy.

Source: peripheral blood mononuclear cells (PBMCs), taken at new diagnosis, from a patient treated with antithyroid drugs. The receptors were gathered from a woman in her thirties with Graves disease.

The rearrangement joins TRBV19 to TRBJ1-5; tentatively, D is TRBD1 (5 bases). CDR1 LNHDA and CDR2 SQIVND come from the germline V gene (reference sequence). The CDR3 has 11 residues. Trimming pared 8 bases from V and 12 bases from J, leaving 14 bases between. CDR3 nucleotide sequence: TGTGCCAGTCAAAGGGGCAGTCTCCAGCATTTT. This translates into CASQRGSLQHF. The full variable domain, rest sourced from reference TRBV19 and TRBJ1-5, is DGGITQSPKYLFRKEGQNVTLSCEQNLNHDAMYWYRQDPGQGLRLIYYSQIVNDFQKGDIAEGYSVSREKKESFPLTVTSAQKNPTAFYLCASQRGSLQHFGDGTRLSIL.

This clonotype has at least ten counts. This chain links TRBV29-1 with TRBJ2-7; D is perhaps TRBD2 (7 bases). Per germline, CDR1 SQVTM and CDR2 ANQGSEA. The CDR3 is 15 amino acids. The V gene lost 0 bases and the J gene lost 0 bases, with 12 bases spanning the gap. The DNA of the CDR3 is TGCAGCGTTGAAGAGGCGGGGGCCCCCTCCTACGAGCAGTACTTC. Protein: CSVEEAGAPSYEQYF.